The 6 T cell receptor beta chains given below trace back to one sample, sequenced in a study of blood T cell repertoires in COVID-19. Assay used: immunoSEQ multiplex PCR; TCRdb lists only in-frame clones, some missing. Of 150,000 to 250,000 clones listed, 82% are singletons. Sequences were obtained from PBMCs or T cells enriched from blood (not recorded which). Source of these receptors: a man between 35 and 55 years old who had recovered from COVID-19.

The V and J genes are TRBV24-1 and TRBJ1-2; 8 nucleotides align to TRBD1. The CDR3 totals 14 residues. With 4 bases clipped from V and 4 bases from J, the junction kept 4 bases outside the gene matches. The germline CDR1 and CDR2 sequences are KGHDR and SFDVKD. The CDR3 DNA reads TGTGCCACCAGTGACCCCGGGACAGGCTATGGCTACACCTTC. It encodes CATSDPGTGYGYTF.

The rearrangement uses TRBV4-3 and TRBJ1-5; 7 bases agree with TRBD1. In germline, CDR1 is LGHNA, CDR2 YSLEER. V lost 1 base to trimming and J lost 7 bases; unmatched junction nucleotides: 10. This CDR3 has 16 amino acids. The CDR3 region has the DNA TGCGCCAGCAGCCAAGGCCCCCAGGGGGGACGGCAGCCCCAGCATTTT. This codes for CASSQGPQGGRQPQHF.

This clone was counted a single time. The CDR3 region is CASSFRQANTEAFF. The CDR3 DNA reads as TGTGCCAGCAGCTTTCGGCAGGCGAACACTGAAGCTTTCTTT. The chain combines TRBV5-5 with TRBJ1-1, with no clear D. The germline V gene has CDR1 SGHKS and CDR2 YYEKEE (reference sequence). This CDR3 has 14 amino acids. V lost 2 bases, J lost 1 base, and 9 bases lay in between.

The chain recombines TRBV18 with TRBJ1-1, with 7 bases identical to TRBD1. The V gene end was trimmed by 6 bases and the J gene end by 4 bases; junction bases not matched to a gene: 8. Per the germline V gene, CDR1 is KGHSH and CDR2 is LQKENI. There are 14 residues in the CDR3. The CDR3: CASSPAGTVTEAFF. The CDR3 region has the DNA TGTGCCAGCTCCCCAGCCGGGACAGTCACTGAAGCTTTCTTT.

The V call is TRBV2, the J call TRBJ2-1, with D perhaps matching TRBD1 (6 bases). Germline V CDR1 and CDR2: SNHLY, FYNNEI. Deletions cut 4 bases from V and 4 bases from J, with 14 bases between. This CDR3 spans 15 amino acids. CDR3 sequence (DNA): TGTGCCAGCAGTGCCACCGGGACACAGTACAATGAGCAGTTCTTC. It yields the protein CASSATGTQYNEQFF.

The V and J genes are TRBV11-2 and TRBJ1-1; a possible D gene is TRBD1 (6 bases). Trimming cost V 5 bases and J 3 bases, with 22 bases left between them. Germline lookup yields CDR1 SGHAT and CDR2 FQNNGV. CDR3 size: 17 residues. The CDR3 loop is CASSPRRGANLDTEAFF. DNA for the CDR3: TGTGCCAGCAGCCCCCGGCGGGGGGCAAATTTGGACACTGAAGCTTTCTTT. The variable domain in full, with the rest retrieved from reference TRBV11-2 and TRBJ1-1, is EAGVAQSPRYKIIEKRQSVAFWCNPISGHATLYWYQQILGQGPKLLIQFQNNGVVDDSQLPKDRFSAERLKGVDSTLKIQPAKLEDSAVYLCASSPRRGANLDTEAFFGQGTRLTVV.